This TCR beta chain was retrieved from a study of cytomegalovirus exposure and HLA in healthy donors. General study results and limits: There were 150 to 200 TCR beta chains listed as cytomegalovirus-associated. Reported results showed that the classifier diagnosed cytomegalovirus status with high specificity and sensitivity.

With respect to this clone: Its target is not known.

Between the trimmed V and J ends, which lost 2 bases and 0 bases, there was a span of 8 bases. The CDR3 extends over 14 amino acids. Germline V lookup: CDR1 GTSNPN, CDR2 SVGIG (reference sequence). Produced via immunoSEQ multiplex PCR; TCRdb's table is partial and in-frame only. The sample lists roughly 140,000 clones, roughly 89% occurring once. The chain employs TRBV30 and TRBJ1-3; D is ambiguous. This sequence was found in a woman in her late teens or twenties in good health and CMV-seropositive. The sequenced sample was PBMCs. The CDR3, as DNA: TGTGCCTGGAGTTCGGCGGACTCTGGAAACACCATATATTTT. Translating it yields CAWSSADSGNTIYF.